The 22 T cell receptor beta chains below all came from one sample that was sequenced in a study of human T cells and chemical hapten exposure. TCRdb redid the calling of the RACE reads with MiXCR, one entry per CDR3 protein. This sample has 60,000 to 80,000 distinct CDR3 sequences, with around 7% found just once. Documented time point: pre-sensitization, week 0. The treatment denotes: therapeutic diphenylcyclopropenone sensitization with weekly scalp DPC. Sequencing used whole blood, obtained in connection with sensitization to the hapten diphenylcyclopropenone (DPC). These TCRs come from a woman in her 30s with alopecia areata. Some clones in this sample may be carry-over from other donors' samples.

This clonotype was detected many times. The rearrangement joins TRBV29-1 to TRBJ2-1; D perhaps matches TRBD1 (6 bases). Per the germline V gene, CDR1 is SQVTM and CDR2 is ANQGSEA. This CDR3 is 13 amino acids long. Trimming took off 6 bases at V and 6 bases at J, with 15 bases between the two ends. DNA for the CDR3: TGCAGCGTAAACCTACAGGGCATCAATGAGCAGTTCTTC. Translated: CSVNLQGINEQFF.

Ten or more counts support this clonotype. The V gene is TRBV18, the J gene TRBJ1-1; 9 bases align to TRBD1. Germline lookup yields CDR1 KGHSH and CDR2 LQKENI. The CDR3 runs to 14 residues. With V trimmed by 5 bases and J by 1 base, 2 bases remained unmatched. CDR3 protein: CASSTTGGNTEAFF. The CDR3 nucleotides are TGTGCCAGCTCAACGACAGGGGGGAACACTGAAGCTTTCTTT.

This clonotype was counted many times. This chain joins TRBV5-1 and TRBJ2-3; D is undetermined. CDR3 length: 15 amino acids. The V end was cut by 1 base, the J end by 6 bases, with 15 bases between. The germline CDR1 and CDR2 sequences are SGHRS and YFSETQ. The CDR3 region is CASSLWAKNLDTQYF. CDR3 in DNA: TGCGCCAGCAGCTTGTGGGCAAAAAATCTCGATACGCAGTATTTT.

The V gene is TRBV20-1, the J gene TRBJ2-3; D may match TRBD1 or TRBD2 (5 bases each). The germline V and J ends were trimmed by 1 base and 7 bases, with 9 bases remaining between them. The CDR3 has 12 residues. Germline-derived CDR1 and CDR2 are DFQATT and SNEGSKA (reference sequence). The CDR3 region is CSARGGPHTQYF. As DNA, the CDR3 is TGCAGTGCTAGAGGGGGACCGCATACGCAGTATTTT.

This clonotype was observed many times. The chain has TRBV12-3 or TRBV12-4 and TRBJ2-1; D unresolved. The ends were cut back, 6 bases at V and 8 bases at J, with 11 bases in the middle. This CDR3 comprises 12 residues. CDR3 nucleotide sequence: TGTGCCAGCAGACCGAGCCGCGATGAGCAGTTCTTC. This codes for CASRPSRDEQFF.

This clonotype was counted many times. This chain uses TRBV7-9 with TRBJ1-1; D possibly corresponds to TRBD1 (5 bases). CDR3 size: 14 residues. The V and J ends lost 2 bases and 0 bases respectively, with 7 bases between them. Germline values: CDR1 SEHNR, CDR2 FQNEAQ (reference sequence). CDR3 sequence reads: CASSLRQLNTEAFF. DNA of the CDR3: TGTGCCAGCAGCTTAAGACAGTTGAACACTGAAGCTTTCTTT.

This clonotype occurred a few times. The chain links TRBV2 to TRBJ2-2, with D uncertain. There are 16 residues in the CDR3. With 6 bases removed from V and 0 bases from J, the gap between germline ends came to 14 bases. Germline V gives CDR1 SNHLY, CDR2 FYNNEI. In DNA form, the CDR3 reads TGTGCCAGCAGCCCAGAAGGTTTCGCGAACACCGGGGAGCTGTTTTTT. Its translation: CASSPEGFANTGELFF. Supplemented by reference TRBV2 and TRBJ2-2, the full variable domain reads EPEVTQTPSHQVTQMGQEVILRCVPISNHLYFYWYRQILGQKVEFLVSFYNNEISEKSEIFDDQFSVERPDGSNFTLKIRSTKLEDSAMYFCASSPEGFANTGELFFGEGSRLTVL.

The chain uses TRBV5-1 and TRBJ2-3, with 11 bases aligning to TRBD2. CDR1 and CDR2 (germline): SGHRS, YFSETQ. Germline trimming cut 6 bases from V and 3 bases from J; bases unmatched to any gene: 9. This CDR3 is built from 16 residues. CDR3 in amino acids: CASNAGTSGWTDTQYF. As DNA, the CDR3 is TGCGCCAGCAACGCCGGGACTAGCGGTTGGACAGATACGCAGTATTTT.

This clonotype was detected a few times. V gene TRBV27 combines with J gene TRBJ1-3; D unclear. This CDR3 is built from 14 residues. Germline V gene data show CDR1 as MNHEY and CDR2 as SMNVEV (reference sequence). Trimming took off 3 bases at V and 4 bases at J, with 10 bases between the two ends. CDR3: CASSFAGFGNTIYF. CDR3 in DNA: TGTGCCAGCAGTTTTGCCGGGTTCGGAAACACCATATATTTT.

This clonotype has at least ten counts. The V call is TRBV4-1, the J call TRBJ2-7, with D uncertain. The V end was cut by 0 bases, the J end by 5 bases, with 5 bases between. Germline loops: CDR1 MGHRA, CDR2 YSYEKL. This CDR3 has 12 residues. The CDR3 reads CASSQDLDEQYF. The DNA for the CDR3 is TGCGCCAGCAGCCAAGATCTAGACGAGCAGTACTTC.

The chain employs TRBV3-1 and TRBJ2-1, with a tentative D call TRBD2 (5 bases). Germline lookup yields CDR1 LGHDT and CDR2 YNNKEL (reference sequence). V lost 1 base and J lost 3, with 10 bases in between. This CDR3 spans 15 amino acids. For the CDR3, the DNA is TGTGCCAGCAGCCAAGGAGAGAGGGTCTACAATGAGCAGTTCTTC. Its translation: CASSQGERVYNEQFF.

This clonotype was found many times. The V and J genes are TRBV20-1 and TRBJ2-1, with 8 bases aligning to TRBD2. V was clipped by 6 bases and J by 1 base; unmatched bases: 8. In germline, CDR1 is DFQATT, CDR2 SNEGSKA (reference sequence). CDR3 length equals 15 residues. In DNA, the CDR3 is TGCAGTGCCAGTGAACCGGGGGGGTCCTACAATGAGCAGTTCTTC. This gives the protein CSASEPGGSYNEQFF.

This clonotype was seen many times. The chain is built from TRBV7-3 and TRBJ2-5, with no clear D. Per the germline V gene, CDR1 is SGHTA and CDR2 is FQGTGA. This CDR3 contains 14 residues. V lost 2 bases to trimming and J lost 4 bases, with 11 bases between them. CDR3 protein: CASSLSGSRETQYF. The CDR3 region has the DNA TGTGCCAGCAGCTTATCGGGCAGTCGAGAGACCCAGTACTTC.

This clonotype was detected many times. The chain employs TRBV3-1 and TRBJ2-3, with no clear D. The CDR3 runs 13 residues. Germline CDR1 LGHDT, CDR2 YNNKEL (reference sequence). V gave up 0 bases and J gave up 4 bases, with 5 bases separating them. The CDR3 bases are TGTGCCAGCAGCCAAGACTTTGCAGATACGCAGTATTTT. The encoded protein is CASSQDFADTQYF.

This clonotype appeared a few times. The J gene is TRBJ1-2, the V gene TRBV3-1, with D unresolved. Per the germline V gene, CDR1 is LGHDT and CDR2 is YNNKEL (reference sequence). The V end lost 4 bases, the J end lost 1 base, and 10 bases lay between the germline ends. The CDR3 loop spans 14 amino acids. CDR3 sequence reads: CASSPLDHNYGYTF. The CDR3 coding sequence is TGTGCCAGCAGCCCACTCGACCATAACTATGGCTACACCTTC.

This clonotype has at least ten counts. The chain uses TRBV20-1 and TRBJ1-6, with 8 bases identical to TRBD1. The germline V gene has CDR1 DFQATT and CDR2 SNEGSKA (reference sequence). The CDR3 extends over 14 amino acids. Trimming removed 4 bases from V and 4 bases from J; junction bases left unmatched: 3. The DNA of the CDR3 is TGCAGTGCTACCAGGACAGGGTATAATTCACCCCTCCACTTT. This translates into CSATRTGYNSPLHF.

This clonotype was counted ten times or more. This CDR3 reads CASSEAGRPYGYTF. The DNA for the CDR3 is TGTGCCAGCAGTGAAGCCGGCAGACCCTATGGCTACACCTTC. This sequence joins TRBV2 and TRBJ1-2, with D hard to call. The CDR3 covers 14 residues. Trimming removed 0 bases from V and 4 bases from J, with 9 bases in between. CDR1 and CDR2 from the germline V gene are SNHLY and FYNNEI.

This clonotype has just a few counts. The chain couples TRBV7-9 to TRBJ1-1, with 12 bases identical to TRBD1. V lost 4 bases, J lost 11 bases, and 11 bases stayed unmatched. Germline loops: CDR1 SEHNR, CDR2 FQNEAQ (reference sequence). The CDR3 covers 15 residues. CDR3 loop: CASSWGGTGGVGAFF. The CDR3 region has the DNA TGTGCCAGCAGCTGGGGGGGGACAGGGGGCGTTGGGGCTTTCTTT.

In this sample, this clonotype turned up many times. V gene TRBV11-2 combines with J gene TRBJ2-5; D not certain. CDR1 is SGHAT, CDR2 FQNNGV, per germline. Trimming removed 5 bases from V and 0 bases from J, with 10 bases in between. This CDR3 is built from 14 residues. The CDR3 reads CASSPAEYQETQYF. CDR3 sequence (DNA): TGTGCCAGCAGCCCAGCCGAGTACCAAGAGACCCAGTACTTC.

V is TRBV19 and J is TRBJ2-5, with a tentative D call TRBD1 (6 bases). V was pared by 3 bases and J by 0 bases, with 8 bases between. Looked up from germline, CDR1 is LNHDA and CDR2 is SQIVND (reference sequence). This CDR3 region has 14 residues. The chain's CDR3 is CASSIDRNQETQYF. The CDR3, as DNA: TGTGCCAGTAGTATTGACAGGAACCAAGAGACCCAGTACTTC.

This clonotype was detected only a few times. The chain is built from TRBV6-5 and TRBJ1-6; a possible D gene is TRBD1 (5 bases). V lost 1 base, J lost 2 bases, and 9 bases lay in between. Germline V gene sequence: CDR1 MNHEY, CDR2 SVGAGI. CDR3 length: 16 residues. As DNA, the CDR3 is TGTGCCAGCAGTTACTTCTGGGGCACCTATAATTCACCCCTCCACTTT. Translated: CASSYFWGTYNSPLHF.

This clonotype was observed once. The chain links TRBV30 to TRBJ2-1; tentatively, D is TRBD2 (6 bases). Trimming left V 3 bases short and J 5 bases short, with 11 bases between. Looked up from germline, CDR1 is GTSNPN and CDR2 is SVGIG (reference sequence). This CDR3 contains 13 residues. This chain's CDR3 is CAWSPGGNNEQFF. CDR3 sequence (DNA): TGTGCCTGGAGCCCCGGGGGTAACAATGAGCAGTTCTTC. Using reference TRBV30 and TRBJ2-1 for the parts outside the CDR3, the full variable domain is SQTIHQWPATLVQPVGSPLSLECTVEGTSNPNLYWYRQAAGRGLQLLFYSVGIGQISSEVPQNLSASRPQDRQFILSSKKLLLSDSGFYLCAWSPGGNNEQFFGPGTRLTVL.